Following are 31 T cell receptor beta chains from one sample sequenced in a study of blood T cell repertoires in COVID-19 (dated by TCRdb to the early 2020s). Libraries were prepared through the immunoSEQ multiplex PCR assay. TCRdb holds this immuneACCESS table with in-frame rearrangements only. Some clones are missing; in checked studies, unresolved V genes explain under half, and the rest has no known cause. The sample table lists around 100,000 clones, over 75% of them with a count of one. Under 8% of the sample is held by the ten biggest clonotypes. Sequencing was carried out using peripheral blood. The receptors shown here come from a human donor in a cohort sampled during active COVID-19.

The genes are TRBV5-6 and TRBJ2-3, with D uncertain. Per germline, CDR1 SGHDT and CDR2 YYEEEE. The CDR3 has 12 amino acids. Deletions cut 2 bases from V and 4 bases from J, with 5 bases between. This CDR3 reads CASSFPSDTQYF. DNA of the CDR3: TGTGCCAGCAGCTTTCCCTCAGATACGCAGTATTTT.

The gene calls are TRBV25-1 and TRBJ1-4; 9 bases map to TRBD1. CDR1 and CDR2 (germline): MGHDK, SYGVNS. Trimming at V came to 4 bases and at J to 0 bases, leaving 6 bases not matched to a gene. This CDR3 region has 17 residues. The CDR3 loop is CASSGDRATATNEKLFF. The DNA for the CDR3 is TGTGCCAGCAGTGGGGACAGGGCAACTGCAACTAATGAAAAACTGTTTTTT. The full variable domain, rest sourced from reference TRBV25-1 and TRBJ1-4, is EADIYQTPRYLVIGTGKKITLECSQTMGHDKMYWYQQDPGMELHLIHYSYGVNSTEKGDLSSESTVSRIRTEHFPLTLESARPSHTSQYLCASSGDRATATNEKLFFGSGTQLSVL.

The rearrangement uses TRBV3-1 (or the pseudogene TRBV3-2) and TRBJ2-5; 16 bases are a match to TRBD2. The germline V gene has CDR1 LGHDT and CDR2 YNNKEL (reference sequence). The CDR3 totals 18 residues. With V trimmed by 0 bases and J by 2 bases, 3 bases remained unmatched. In nucleotides, the CDR3 is TGTGCCAGCAGCCAAGATTGGGGACTAGCGGGAGGGCAAGAGACCCAGTACTTC. Translating gives CASSQDWGLAGGQETQYF.

This rearrangement joins TRBV7-9 to TRBJ1-3; D gene unclear. Trimming stripped 3 bases from V and 5 bases from J, with 5 bases between. CDR3 length equals 12 residues. Germline loops: CDR1 SEHNR, CDR2 FQNEAQ (reference sequence). CDR3 sequence reads: CASSFDRNTIYF. In DNA form, the CDR3 reads TGTGCCAGCAGCTTCGACAGAAACACCATATATTTT.

V is TRBV13 and J is TRBJ1-2, with D possibly matching TRBD1 (6 bases). Germline CDR1 PRHDT, CDR2 FYEKMQ (reference sequence). The CDR3 covers 12 residues. V was cut by 5 bases and J by 8 bases, with 12 bases left in between. The CDR3 DNA is TGTGCCAGCAGCACAGGACAGCGCGGCTACACCTTC. Amino acids: CASSTGQRGYTF.

The chain has TRBV19 and TRBJ2-7, with no clear D. The CDR3 loop spans 14 amino acids. CDR1 LNHDA and CDR2 SQIVND come from the germline V gene (reference sequence). V lost 5 bases and J 0 bases, leaving 11 bases between the germline ends. The CDR3 DNA reads as TGTGCCAGTAGTGCCAGAATCATCTCCTACGAGCAGTACTTC. Protein: CASSARIISYEQYF.

Worth noting for this clone: The same CDR3 arises from other DNA sequences in this sample as well. The genes are TRBV25-1 and TRBJ2-3; D possibly corresponds to TRBD2 (6 bases). V shed 5 bases and J shed 3 bases, with 6 bases lying between them. This CDR3 is built from 12 residues. Germline CDR1 MGHDK, CDR2 SYGVNS. CDR3 residues: CASSRGTDTQYF. The CDR3 DNA is TGTGCCAGCAGTCGGGGGACAGATACGCAGTATTTT.

There are a few counts of this clone. This chain links TRBV6-1 with TRBJ1-6; 7 bases map to TRBD1. Per the germline V gene, CDR1 is MNHNS and CDR2 is SASEGT. This CDR3 comprises 16 residues. J lost 3 bases, V lost 2 bases, and 4 bases had no gene match. The CDR3 protein is CASSEPQGFYNSPLHF. The CDR3 DNA reads TGTGCCAGCAGTGAACCACAGGGGTTCTATAATTCACCCCTCCACTTT.

The chain combines TRBV9 with TRBJ2-3, with 8 bases identical to TRBD2. The CDR3 sequence is 15 residues long. J gave up 4 bases and V 3 bases, and 7 bases lay outside the gene matches. Looked up from germline, CDR1 is SGDLS and CDR2 is YYNGEE. As DNA, the CDR3 is TGTGCCAGCAGCGCCGGGACTAGTGACTCAGATACGCAGTATTTT. The encoded protein is CASSAGTSDSDTQYF.

The chain has TRBV20-1 and TRBJ2-3; TRBD1 agrees at 8 bases. Germline CDR1 DFQATT, CDR2 SNEGSKA (reference sequence). Trimming at V came to 3 bases and at J to 0 bases, leaving 5 bases not matched to a gene. This CDR3 has 15 amino acids. For the CDR3, the DNA is TGCAGTGCTAGTCCCAGGGGGCCTAGCACAGATACGCAGTATTTT. It encodes CSASPRGPSTDTQYF.

CDR3 loop: CASSSTGVSDEKLFF. DNA of the CDR3: TGTGCCAGCAGCTCGACAGGGGTATCTGATGAAAAACTGTTTTTT. This chain uses TRBV7-8 with TRBJ1-4; 8 nucleotides match TRBD1. V lost 4 bases to trimming and J lost 6 bases; unmatched junction nucleotides: 7. The germline CDR1 and CDR2 sequences are SGHVS and FQNEAQ. The CDR3 covers 15 residues. The full variable domain, in which reference TRBV7-8 and TRBJ1-4 provide the parts outside the CDR3, is GAGVSQSPRYKVAKRGQDVALRCDPISGHVSLFWYQQALGQGPEFLTYFQNEAQLDKSGLPSDRFFAERPEGSVSTLKIQRTQQEDSAVYLCASSSTGVSDEKLFFGSGTQLSVL.

This clone was observed at least ten times. The rearrangement uses TRBV5-1 and TRBJ2-7, with 7 bases lining up with TRBD1. After removal of 4 bases from V and 5 bases from J, the junction contained 6 bases not matched to a gene. CDR3 length: 13 residues. Germline V CDR1 and CDR2: SGHRS, YFSETQ. The CDR3 is CASSGTTGNEQYF. The CDR3 DNA is TGCGCCAGCAGCGGAACGACAGGGAACGAGCAGTACTTC. The variable domain in full, with the rest retrieved from reference TRBV5-1 and TRBJ2-7, is KAGVTQTPRYLIKTRGQQVTLSCSPISGHRSVSWYQQTPGQGLQFLFEYFSETQRNKGNFPGRFSGRQFSNSRSEMNVSTLELGDSALYLCASSGTTGNEQYFGPGTRLTVT.

The V call is TRBV9, the J call TRBJ2-3; a possible D gene is TRBD1 (5 bases). Trimming removed 7 bases at V and 5 bases at J, with 11 bases between. The CDR3 totals 12 residues. Looked up from germline, CDR1 is SGDLS and CDR2 is YYNGEE. In DNA, the CDR3 is TGTGCCAGCGGAGACAGTCGAGATACGCAGTATTTT. Protein: CASGDSRDTQYF.

V and J are TRBV9 and TRBJ2-1; 8 bases agree with TRBD2. The V gene end was trimmed by 4 bases and the J gene end by 3 bases; junction bases not matched to a gene: 9. Per germline, CDR1 SGDLS and CDR2 YYNGEE. The CDR3 totals 16 residues. The CDR3 reads CASSSHSGKSYNEQFF. The CDR3 region has the DNA TGTGCCAGCAGCTCACATAGCGGGAAGAGCTACAATGAGCAGTTCTTC.

The CDR3 here is CASSELAGDYQETQYF. The CDR3 coding sequence is TGTGCCAGCAGTGAACTAGCGGGGGACTACCAAGAGACCCAGTACTTC. J is TRBJ2-5 and V is TRBV28; 11 nucleotides agree with TRBD2. The CDR3 runs to 16 residues. Germline-derived CDR1 and CDR2 are MDHEN and SYDVKM. The J segment lost 0 bases and the V segment lost 5 bases, leaving 5 bases of the junction unmatched.

V is TRBV7-9 and J is TRBJ2-1; 8 bases line up with TRBD2. J gave up 6 bases and V 7 bases, and 11 bases lay outside the gene matches. Germline V CDR1 and CDR2: SEHNR, FQNEAQ (reference sequence). The CDR3 is 15 residues long. CDR3 sequence (DNA): TGTGCCAGCACCAACCTCACGGGAGGGCCCAATGAGCAGTTCTTC. Protein product: CASTNLTGGPNEQFF.

The V call is TRBV5-1, the J call TRBJ2-1, with TRBD2 matching 8 bases. The CDR3 has 15 residues. Trimming cost V 6 bases and J 5 bases; bases outside gene matches: 10. Looked up from germline, CDR1 is SGHRS and CDR2 is YFSETQ. In DNA, the CDR3 is TGCGCCAGCACCCCCGGACTAGCAATCGACAATGAGCAGTTCTTC. Amino acids: CASTPGLAIDNEQFF. Combining the CDR3 with reference TRBV5-1 and TRBJ2-1 gives the whole variable domain KAGVTQTPRYLIKTRGQQVTLSCSPISGHRSVSWYQQTPGQGLQFLFEYFSETQRNKGNFPGRFSGRQFSNSRSEMNVSTLELGDSALYLCASTPGLAIDNEQFFGPGTRLTVL.

The rearrangement uses TRBV6-5 and TRBJ2-7, with D tentatively TRBD2 (7 bases). The CDR3 is made up of 13 amino acids. Trimming took 7 bases from V and 4 from J, leaving 14 bases between them. Germline V gene data show CDR1 as MNHEY and CDR2 as SVGAGI. CDR3 nucleotide sequence: TGTGCCAGCATGAAGGGGAGGGGGTACGAGCAGTACTTC. Protein sequence: CASMKGRGYEQYF.

The chain recombines TRBV27 with TRBJ2-1; D is perhaps TRBD2 (5 bases). The CDR3 is made up of 14 amino acids. Per the germline V gene, CDR1 is MNHEY and CDR2 is SMNVEV (reference sequence). Trimming cost V 5 bases and J 3 bases, with 11 bases left between them. The CDR3 DNA follows: TGTGCCAGCAGTAATGGTGGGAGCTACAATGAGCAGTTCTTC. This gives the protein CASSNGGSYNEQFF.

The genes are TRBV7-8 and TRBJ2-7; 9 nucleotides match TRBD2. Losses at the gene ends were 6 bases for V and 0 bases for J; bases not matched to a gene: 12. The CDR3 sequence is 17 residues long. Germline-derived CDR1 and CDR2 are SGHVS and FQNEAQ. The CDR3 coding sequence is TGTGCCAGCAGACCGGGGCTAGCGGGGTTTAGCTCCTACGAGCAGTACTTC. Translating it yields CASRPGLAGFSSYEQYF.

The chain uses TRBV5-1 and TRBJ2-5; D perhaps matches TRBD2 (5 bases). The CDR3 is 15 residues long. With 0 bases removed from V and 5 bases from J, the gap between germline ends came to 14 bases. Germline V CDR1 and CDR2: SGHRS, YFSETQ. CDR3 protein: CASSLAGGGVETQYF. CDR3 in DNA: TGCGCCAGCAGCTTGGCCGGCGGAGGCGTGGAGACCCAGTACTTC.

The V gene is TRBV21-1, the J gene TRBJ1-1. TRBV21-1 is annotated as a pseudogene. This CDR3 has 11 amino acids. The CDR3 here is CASREDTEAFF. The CDR3 coding sequence is TGTGCCAGCCGGGAGGACACTGAAGCTTTCTTT.

This rearrangement joins TRBV29-1 to TRBJ2-2; TRBD1 is a possible D gene (6 bases). CDR3 size: 12 residues. The V gene's germline CDR1 is SQVTM and CDR2 ANQGSEA. Trimming pared 6 bases from V and 6 bases from J, leaving 11 bases between. The CDR3 sequence is CSVPGGAGELFF. For the CDR3, the DNA is TGCAGCGTCCCTGGGGGCGCCGGGGAGCTGTTTTTT.

The J gene is TRBJ2-3, the V gene TRBV2; 9 nucleotides align to TRBD2. Germline lookup yields CDR1 SNHLY and CDR2 FYNNEI. The CDR3 extends over 14 amino acids. After removal of 8 bases from V and 5 bases from J, the junction contained 8 bases not matched to a gene. For the CDR3, the DNA is TGTGCCAGCGTAGGGACTAGCCGTAGAGATACGCAGTATTTT. It encodes CASVGTSRRDTQYF. Supplemented by reference TRBV2 and TRBJ2-3, the full variable domain reads EPEVTQTPSHQVTQMGQEVILRCVPISNHLYFYWYRQILGQKVEFLVSFYNNEISEKSEIFDDQFSVERPDGSNFTLKIRSTKLEDSAMYFCASVGTSRRDTQYFGPGTRLTVL.

The J gene is TRBJ1-4, the V gene TRBV10-2, with D unresolved. With 4 bases removed from V and 3 bases from J, the gap between germline ends came to 6 bases. Germline V gene lookup returns CDR1 WSHSY and CDR2 SAAADI. The CDR3 extends over 13 amino acids. The CDR3 DNA reads as TGCGCCAGCAGTGGGCCAGCTAATGAAAAACTGTTTTTT. Its protein product is CASSGPANEKLFF.

The chain links TRBV5-4 to TRBJ1-3; no clear D gene. The germline gives CDR1 SGHNT, CDR2 YYREEE (reference sequence). Deletions cut 4 bases from V and 0 bases from J, with 17 bases between. This CDR3 comprises 17 residues. The CDR3 loop reads CASSPHPSLSSGNTIYF. The CDR3 region has the DNA TGTGCCAGCAGCCCCCACCCCTCTCTTAGCTCTGGAAACACCATATATTTT.

The chain employs TRBV5-4 and TRBJ2-3; 8 bases are shared with TRBD2. This CDR3 contains 20 residues. Germline V gene data show CDR1 as SGHNT and CDR2 as YYREEE (reference sequence). After removal of 3 bases from V and 0 bases from J, the junction contained 18 bases not matched to a gene. For the CDR3, the DNA is TGTGCCAGCAGCTGGCCCGGCGGGGGGAAGAGGCACTCTAGCACAGATACGCAGTATTTT. It yields the protein CASSWPGGGKRHSSTDTQYF.

The chain recombines TRBV9 with TRBJ2-3; weak D call: TRBD2 (5 bases). CDR3 length: 14 amino acids. V was clipped by 0 bases and J by 4 bases, with 9 bases between them. Germline assignment: CDR1 SGDLS and CDR2 YYNGEE. The CDR3 region is CASSVVEGADTQYF. CDR3 bases: TGTGCCAGCAGCGTAGTTGAGGGAGCAGATACGCAGTATTTT.

The V call is TRBV5-5, the J call TRBJ1-1, with D unclear. V lost 5 bases, J lost 4 bases, and 9 bases lay in between. Germline loops: CDR1 SGHKS, CDR2 YYEKEE (reference sequence). This CDR3 has 12 residues. The CDR3 bases are TGTGCCAGCAGAGGCCGGGGCACTGAAGCTTTCTTT. It translates to CASRGRGTEAFF.

V gene TRBV28 combines with J gene TRBJ1-3; no definite D call. CDR3 length equals 14 residues. V lost 2 bases and J 4 bases, leaving 9 bases between the germline ends. CDR1 and CDR2 (germline): MDHEN, SYDVKM. The CDR3 loop is CASSLRLRGNTIYF. CDR3 DNA sequence: TGTGCCAGCAGTTTAAGATTGCGGGGAAACACCATATATTTT.

The gene calls are TRBV27 and TRBJ1-6; tentatively, D is TRBD1 (6 bases). V was trimmed by 6 bases and J by 0 bases, leaving 12 bases between them. The length of the CDR3 is 16 residues. Germline CDR1 reads MNHEY; CDR2 reads SMNVEV (reference sequence). CDR3 nucleotide sequence: TGTGCCAGCAGGAGAACAGGGAGCTCCTATAATTCACCCCTCCACTTT. Translating gives CASRRTGSSYNSPLHF.